One T cell receptor (beta chain) is described in this entry. The data originate from a study of chemoradiotherapy in HPV16-positive cancers. Assay: immunoSEQ multiplex PCR; the TCRdb copy retains only in-frame clones and omits some. The data show some 70,000 clones, 88% seen once. The length of the CDR3 is 17 residues. CDR1 KGHSH and CDR2 LQKENI come from the germline V gene. The ends lost 3 bases at V and 8 bases at J; junction bases unmatched: 14. The TCR comes from a human donor with HPV-associated anogenital cancer. The sample in question was blood, obtained from a patient who underwent chemoradiotherapy. The genes are TRBV18 and TRBJ1-1; TRBD1 aligns across 11 bases. CDR3 region: CASSPLRDRGFGVEAFF. In DNA, the CDR3 is TGTGCCAGCTCACCTCTCCGGGACAGGGGGTTCGGGGTGGAAGCTTTCTTT.